Here is one T cell receptor (beta chain) with its context. Its antigen is unidentified. This specimen comes from a study of cytomegalovirus exposure and HLA in healthy donors. Study results and caveats: Cytomegalovirus association was assigned to about 150 TCR beta chains. TCR beta V- and J-gene trimming, according to a later analysis, was linked to a missense DCLRE1C variant.

J was trimmed by 4 bases and V by 0 bases; bases with no gene match: 5. Germline V lookup: CDR1 LGHNA, CDR2 YSLEER. The CDR3 is 15 residues long. PCR involved 60 Vbeta and 13 Jbeta primers. Authors' methods: There were some 87 million unique TCR beta chains by a later count, and around 10 million of them were shared. The assay was immunoSEQ multiplex PCR, and TCRdb's table has in-frame clones only and misses some. V, J and clone size derive from that table, while D and trimming were established from the DNA sequence. This repertoire shows 200,000 or so clones, about four fifths found once; its top ten account for about 6%.

The V gene is TRBV4-3, the J gene TRBJ2-5, with 7 bases fitting TRBD1. The receptor's source is a woman under 40 in good health and CMV-seropositive. Sequences were obtained from PBMCs. CDR3 DNA: TGCGCCAGCAGCCAAGATACAGGGGACGGAGAGACCCAGTACTTC. Protein: CASSQDTGDGETQYF.